One sample yielded the 25 T cell receptor beta chains listed below, sequenced in a study of cytomegalovirus exposure and HLA in healthy donors. PCR involved 60 Vbeta and 13 Jbeta primers. Method: immunoSEQ multiplex PCR; TCRdb's copy keeps in-frame clones and lacks some. Found here are around 91,000 clones, roughly 78% of them singletons; the top ten hold 4.4%. Specimen: PBMCs. These receptors all stem from a male donor in good health and CMV-seropositive.

This clone was seen a few times. The V and J genes are TRBV9 and TRBJ2-1, with D maybe TRBD1 (6 bases). There are 16 residues in the CDR3. Germline-derived CDR1 and CDR2 are SGDLS and YYNGEE. Trimming took 4 bases from V and 4 from J, leaving 18 bases between them. CDR3 residues: CASSPLLRTEYNEQFF. CDR3 coding DNA: TGTGCCAGCAGCCCTTTGCTCCGGACAGAATACAATGAGCAGTTCTTC.

The rearrangement joins TRBV19 to TRBJ2-7; tentative D call: TRBD2 (5 bases). Germline CDR1 reads LNHDA; CDR2 reads SQIVND (reference sequence). This CDR3 comprises 16 residues. The V end lost 3 bases, the J end lost 0 bases, and 15 bases lay between the germline ends. CDR3 residues: CASSIGIGMSSYEQYF. CDR3 bases: TGTGCCAGTAGTATTGGTATCGGGATGAGCTCCTACGAGCAGTACTTC.

CDR3 loop: CASSTRGGRGTDTQYF. The DNA for the CDR3 is TGTGCCAGTAGTACCCGCGGGGGGCGCGGCACAGATACGCAGTATTTT. This rearrangement joins TRBV19 to TRBJ2-3; 8 bases are shared with TRBD2. Germline CDR1 reads LNHDA; CDR2 reads SQIVND (reference sequence). This CDR3 region has 16 residues. The V segment lost 4 bases and the J segment 1 base; nucleotides outside the gene matches: 7. Complete variable domain (other parts from reference TRBV19 and TRBJ2-3): DGGITQSPKYLFRKEGQNVTLSCEQNLNHDAMYWYRQDPGQGLRLIYYSQIVNDFQKGDIAEGYSVSREKKESFPLTVTSAQKNPTAFYLCASSTRGGRGTDTQYFGPGTRLTVL.

The gene calls are TRBV5-6 and TRBJ2-2; D gene ambiguous. CDR1 and CDR2 from the germline V gene are SGHDT and YYEEEE. V lost 0 bases, J lost 7 bases, and 4 bases lay in between. The CDR3 covers 12 residues. The CDR3 DNA is TGTGCCAGCAGCTTGGTGAGCGGGGAGCTGTTTTTT. This encodes CASSLVSGELFF.

In this sample, this clone turned up a few times. The V gene is TRBV6-6, the J gene TRBJ1-2, with a weak D call TRBD1 (6 bases). This CDR3 comprises 13 residues. Trimming shortened V by 4 bases and J by 4 bases, and 10 bases separated the two germline ends. Per germline, CDR1 MNHNY and CDR2 SVGAGI (reference sequence). In DNA form, the CDR3 reads TGTGCCAGCAGTTTACAGGGAACCTATGGCTACACCTTC. As protein: CASSLQGTYGYTF.

This clone was recorded once. J is TRBJ2-7 and V is TRBV7-2; 10 bases are a match to TRBD1. Germline V gene lookup returns CDR1 SGHTA and CDR2 FQGNSA. The CDR3 extends over 14 amino acids. V shed 5 bases, J shed 3 bases, and the junction held 4 bases outside the gene matches. Here the CDR3 reads CASSPRTGGYEQYF. CDR3 nucleotides: TGTGCCAGCAGCCCAAGGACAGGGGGCTACGAGCAGTACTTC.

This rearrangement joins TRBV5-1 to TRBJ1-5, with D maybe TRBD1 (6 bases). Germline V lookup: CDR1 SGHRS, CDR2 YFSETQ. This CDR3 is 15 amino acids long. V was trimmed by 3 bases and J by 3 bases, leaving 13 bases between them. This CDR3 reads CASSSGTGLNQPQHF. The CDR3 region has the DNA TGCGCCAGCAGCTCGGGTACAGGGCTCAATCAGCCCCAGCATTTT.

This rearrangement joins TRBV14 to TRBJ1-5, with TRBD1 matching over 8 bases. This CDR3 is 21 amino acids long. The junction had 21 bases not matched to a gene; V was cut back by 1 base and J by 4 bases. CDR1 and CDR2 (germline): SGHDN, FVKESK. The CDR3 loop reads CASSQANRTGLRWEKNQPQHF. The DNA for the CDR3 is TGTGCCAGCAGCCAAGCCAACCGGACAGGGCTTCGATGGGAGAAAAATCAGCCCCAGCATTTT.

This sequence joins TRBV28 and TRBJ2-1; 14 bases line up with TRBD2. Germline values: CDR1 MDHEN, CDR2 SYDVKM. This CDR3 has 16 amino acids. The J segment lost 9 bases and the V segment lost 5 bases, leaving 9 bases of the junction unmatched. The CDR3 here is CASSEAGTSGRGEQFF. The CDR3 DNA reads TGTGCCAGCAGTGAAGCCGGGACTAGCGGGAGAGGTGAGCAGTTCTTC.

CDR3 amino acids: CATSVRTSGAAQYF. The CDR3 DNA reads as TGTGCCACCAGTGTTCGGACTAGCGGGGCCGCGCAGTATTTT. V and J are TRBV15 and TRBJ2-3; TRBD2 aligns across 12 bases. The germline V gene has CDR1 LNHNV and CDR2 YYDKDF (reference sequence). V gave up 6 bases and J gave up 10 bases; unmatched junction bases: 8. The CDR3 length is 14 residues.

This chain links TRBV18 with TRBJ2-7; TRBD2 matches at 8 bases. V trimming: 2 bases; J trimming: 5 bases; junction bases outside the gene matches: 2. Germline values: CDR1 KGHSH, CDR2 LQKENI. The CDR3 runs to 13 residues. This CDR3 reads CASSPKAGDEQYF. Here the CDR3 DNA reads TGTGCCAGCTCACCAAAAGCGGGGGACGAGCAGTACTTC.

The genes are TRBV5-4 and TRBJ2-7, with D possibly being TRBD2 (7 bases). V gave up 4 bases and J gave up 0 bases, with 14 bases separating them. CDR1 SGHNT and CDR2 YYREEE come from the germline V gene (reference sequence). This CDR3 is built from 15 residues. DNA of the CDR3: TGTGCCAGCAGCCCCGGGGGCGGGAGCTCCTACGAGCAGTACTTC. As protein: CASSPGGGSSYEQYF.

The rearrangement joins TRBV6-6 to TRBJ2-5; TRBD2 might be the D (6 bases). The CDR3 is 14 amino acids. The ends were cut back, 6 bases at V and 4 bases at J, with 15 bases in the middle. CDR1 is MNHNY and CDR2 is SVGAGI in the germline V gene (reference sequence). Here the CDR3 reads CASSRGTLGETQYF. CDR3 in DNA: TGTGCCAGCAGCCGCGGGACTCTTGGAGAGACCCAGTACTTC.

The J gene is TRBJ1-6, the V gene TRBV5-1; the match to TRBD1 covers 9 bases. V lost 3 bases and J lost 7; bases outside the gene matches: 8. This CDR3 contains 16 residues. Germline CDR1 is SGHRS and CDR2 is YFSETQ. The CDR3 coding sequence is TGCGCCAGCAGCTCCCAAGGGGGGACAGGGAATTCACCCCTCCACTTT. Translation gives CASSSQGGTGNSPLHF.

This chain uses TRBV10-2 with TRBJ1-5; TRBD1 matches 8 bases. CDR3 length equals 15 residues. The germline V gene has CDR1 WSHSY and CDR2 SAAADI. With V trimmed by 8 bases and J by 2 bases, 8 bases remained unmatched. CDR3 protein: CASRQAGGGNQPQHF. In DNA form, the CDR3 reads TGCGCCAGCCGACAGGCAGGGGGCGGCAATCAGCCCCAGCATTTT.

Concerning this clone itself: The junction differs from germline at one of its ends, possibly a read error. The chain recombines TRBV6-1 with TRBJ2-7, with D hard to call. Germline CDR1 MNHNS, CDR2 SASEGT. The CDR3 is 12 amino acids. CDR3 in amino acids: CASSAGGGAPHF. The CDR3 DNA follows: TGTGCCAGCAGTGCCGGCGGCGGAGCACCTCACTTC.

This chain uses TRBV28 with TRBJ2-7; TRBD2 matches at 7 bases. The CDR3 length is 14 residues. The germline CDR1 and CDR2 sequences are MDHEN and SYDVKM. V lost 4 bases to trimming and J lost 5 bases; unmatched junction nucleotides: 8. The CDR3 DNA sequence: TGTGCCAGCAGTTACGGGACTAATTACAACGAGCAGTACTTC. It codes for CASSYGTNYNEQYF.

V and J are TRBV5-6 and TRBJ1-1, with D hard to call. The V gene's germline CDR1 is SGHDT and CDR2 YYEEEE. The CDR3 is 14 residues long. The V gene lost 1 base and the J gene lost 11 bases, with 18 bases spanning the gap. The CDR3 protein is CASSLTASSEVAFF. CDR3 in DNA: TGTGCCAGCAGCTTGACAGCATCGAGTGAAGTGGCTTTCTTT.

The rearrangement links TRBV5-6 to TRBJ2-5; 12 positions match TRBD1. Trimming at V came to 7 bases and at J to 5 bases, leaving 12 bases not matched to a gene. The CDR3 length is 16 residues. Per germline, CDR1 SGHDT and CDR2 YYEEEE. The DNA for the CDR3 is TGTGCCAGCCTAGGGGACAGGGGGCGCCGAAGCGAGACCCAGTACTTC. Amino acid sequence: CASLGDRGRRSETQYF.

The chain recombines TRBV27 with TRBJ1-1; D is perhaps TRBD1 (6 bases). V was shortened by 6 bases and J by 1 base, with 12 bases between the two germline ends. Germline CDR1 reads MNHEY; CDR2 reads SMNVEV (reference sequence). The CDR3 loop spans 14 amino acids. CDR3: CASRTGTPNTEAFF. The CDR3 nucleotides read TGTGCCAGCAGAACCGGGACACCGAACACTGAAGCTTTCTTT.

The chain carries TRBV30 and TRBJ1-5; 8 bases are a match to TRBD1. CDR3 length: 15 amino acids. J gave up 4 bases and V 0 bases, and 5 bases lay outside the gene matches. CDR1 GTSNPN and CDR2 SVGIG come from the germline V gene (reference sequence). As DNA, the CDR3 is TGTGCCTGGAGTGTACAGGGGGTTAAGAATCAGCCCCAGCATTTT. Encoded protein: CAWSVQGVKNQPQHF.

This chain joins TRBV27 and TRBJ2-3; 7 bases line up with TRBD2. This CDR3 has 15 residues. The ends lost 5 bases at V and 1 base at J; junction bases unmatched: 6. Per the germline V gene, CDR1 is MNHEY and CDR2 is SMNVEV (reference sequence). DNA of the CDR3: TGTGCCAGCAGTCCCTTTGGGGGGGGCACAGATACGCAGTATTTT. Its translation is CASSPFGGGTDTQYF.

The J gene is TRBJ2-5, the V gene TRBV7-9; the D is unclear. Germline V gene sequence: CDR1 SEHNR, CDR2 FQNEAQ (reference sequence). V was trimmed by 3 bases and J by 2 bases, leaving 4 bases between them. The CDR3 consists of 12 residues. The CDR3 DNA reads TGTGCCAGCAGCTTGTTACAAGAGACCCAGTACTTC. Its protein is CASSLLQETQYF.

The chain joins TRBV28 to TRBJ1-5, with 9 bases aligning to TRBD1. There are 13 residues in the CDR3. Per germline, CDR1 MDHEN and CDR2 SYDVKM. Trimming removed 6 bases from V and 6 bases from J; junction bases left unmatched: 3. This CDR3 is CASSDRGGQPQHF. As DNA, the CDR3 is TGTGCCAGCAGCGACAGGGGGGGTCAGCCCCAGCATTTT. The whole variable domain, remainder taken from reference TRBV28 and TRBJ1-5, is DVKVTQSSRYLVKRTGEKVFLECVQDMDHENMFWYRQDPGLGLRLIYFSYDVKMKEKGDIPEGYSVSREKKERFSLILESASTNQTSMYLCASSDRGGQPQHFGDGTRLSIL.

The chain links TRBV19 to TRBJ2-1, with D possibly TRBD1 on 6 matching bases. Germline V CDR1 and CDR2: LNHDA, SQIVND (reference sequence). V dropped 2 bases and J dropped 8 bases, with 16 bases sitting between them. CDR3 length: 15 residues. The CDR3 region is CASSIKGVAGYEQFF. The CDR3 DNA reads as TGTGCCAGTAGTATAAAGGGGGTGGCAGGGTATGAGCAGTTCTTC.